Listed below are T cell receptor beta chains from one sample, sequenced in a study of PD-L1 blockade in urothelial cancer. Produced via immunoSEQ multiplex PCR; TCRdb's table is partial and in-frame only. The sample has about 86,000 clones; 70% to 90% are singletons. The material sequenced was PBMCs, taken around atezolizumab (anti-PD-L1) treatment. These receptors originate from a man aged 60-69 years with urothelial cancer. The CDR3 runs from the conserved cysteine through the conserved F or W. Each record gives: CDR3 protein, CDR3 DNA, V gene, J gene, D gene, clone size. D genes are given only for firm matches. Part of the rows lack a size; the others show once, few, many or a class for expanded clones.

CDR3: CAWRPQDRGFYGYTF
DNA: TGTGCCTGGAGGCCGCAAGACAGGGGGTTTTATGGCTACACCTTC
V: TRBV30
J: TRBJ1-2
D: TRBD1
size: many

CDR3: CASSTRQWSNQPQHF
DNA: TGTGCCAGCAGCACTAGGCAGTGGAGCAATCAGCCCCAGCATTTT
V: TRBV5-6
J: TRBJ1-5
D: -
size: -

CDR3: CATTQTFGGNYGYTF
DNA: TGTGCCACCACTCAGACTTTTGGGGGGAACTATGGCTACACCTTC
V: TRBV10-3
J: TRBJ1-2
D: -
size: -

CDR3: CASSNSATGATYEQYF
DNA: TGTGCCAGCAGTAACTCCGCGACAGGAGCTACCTACGAGCAGTACTTC
V: TRBV2
J: TRBJ2-7
D: -
size: -

CDR3: CASSLPQGRETQYF
DNA: TGTGCCAGCAGTTTACCACAGGGAAGGGAGACCCAGTACTTC
V: TRBV28
J: TRBJ2-5
D: -
size: once

CDR3: CASSPKQGGDTEAFF
DNA: TGTGCCAGCTCACCAAAACAGGGCGGTGACACTGAAGCTTTCTTT
V: TRBV18
J: TRBJ1-1
D: -
size: -

CDR3: CASSLGQKLFF
DNA: TGCGCCAGCAGCTTGGGGCAAAAACTGTTTTTT
V: TRBV5-1
J: TRBJ1-4
D: -
size: -

CDR3: CASSIEGSNQPQHF
DNA: TGTGCCAGTAGTATTGAGGGAAGCAATCAGCCCCAGCATTTT
V: TRBV19
J: TRBJ1-5
D: -
size: few

CDR3: CASSLEGRGYEQYF
DNA: TGCGCCAGCAGCTTGGAAGGTAGGGGGTACGAGCAGTACTTC
V: TRBV5-1
J: TRBJ2-7
D: -
size: few

CDR3: CASGGQGLNEQYF
DNA: TGTGCCAGCGGGGGCCAGGGCCTGAACGAGCAGTACTTC
V: TRBV2
J: TRBJ2-7
D: -
size: -

CDR3: CAWKRQGTGNTIYF
DNA: TGTGCCTGGAAAAGACAGGGCACTGGAAACACCATATATTTT
V: TRBV30
J: TRBJ1-3
D: TRBD1
size: -

CDR3: CASSSRTGGVHNEQFF
DNA: TGTGCCAGCAGTTCCCGCACGGGAGGGGTCCACAATGAGCAGTTCTTC
V: TRBV27
J: TRBJ2-1
D: TRBD2
size: -

CDR3: CASSLTGGTEAFF
DNA: TGTGCCAGCAGTCTTACAGGGGGCACTGAAGCTTTCTTT
V: TRBV27
J: TRBJ1-1
D: TRBD1
size: -

CDR3: CASTPRGQLRGNEQFF
DNA: TGTGCCAGCACCCCGCGGGGACAGCTGAGGGGCAATGAGCAGTTCTTC
V: TRBV5-6
J: TRBJ2-1
D: -
size: -

CDR3: CSARSGERQYF
DNA: TGCAGTGCTAGATCCGGGGAAAGACAGTACTTC
V: TRBV20-1
J: TRBJ2-5
D: -
size: -

CDR3: CASSPSGVLYNEQFF
DNA: TGTGCCAGCAGCCCAAGCGGAGTCCTCTACAATGAGCAGTTCTTC
V: TRBV11-3
J: TRBJ2-1
D: -
size: once

CDR3: CASRTGAAGNTIYF
DNA: TGTGCCAGCAGAACAGGGGCGGCCGGAAACACCATATATTTT
V: TRBV6-5
J: TRBJ1-3
D: TRBD1
size: -

CDR3: CASSRTTGTGPYEQYF
DNA: TGTGCCAGCAGCAGGACGACCGGGACAGGGCCGTACGAGCAGTACTTC
V: TRBV27
J: TRBJ2-7
D: TRBD1
size: -

CDR3: CASRRTSEAREQYF
DNA: TGTGCCAGTAGAAGGACTAGCGAGGCACGGGAGCAGTACTTC
V: TRBV19
J: TRBJ2-7
D: TRBD2
size: few

CDR3: CASSVGGTGADEQYF
DNA: TGTGCCAGCAGCGTAGGAGGGACAGGGGCGGACGAGCAGTACTTC
V: TRBV9
J: TRBJ2-7
D: TRBD1
size: -

CDR3: CASSFRTKTKQFF
DNA: TGTGCCAGCAGTTTCCGGACTAAAACTAAGCAGTTCTTC
V: TRBV27
J: TRBJ2-1
D: -
size: -

CDR3: CASSYGTTQYF
DNA: TGTGCCAGCAGCTATGGGACTACCCAGTACTTC
V: TRBV27
J: TRBJ2-7
D: TRBD2
size: -

CDR3: CASSQDPWTLSSYNSPLHF
DNA: TGCGCCAGCAGCCAAGATCCGTGGACATTGAGCTCCTATAATTCACCCCTCCACTTT
V: TRBV4-1
J: TRBJ1-6
D: -
size: once

CDR3: CASTRGAENQPQHF
DNA: TGTGCCAGCACTCGTGGGGCGGAAAATCAGCCCCAGCATTTT
V: TRBV2
J: TRBJ1-5
D: -
size: few

CDR3: CASSLTGRETGELFF
DNA: TGCGCCAGCAGCTTAACGGGCAGGGAAACCGGGGAGCTGTTTTTT
V: TRBV5-1
J: TRBJ2-2
D: -
size: few

CDR3: CASSLLGGQVGTEAFF
DNA: TGTGCCAGCAGCTTGCTCGGGGGGCAGGTTGGCACTGAAGCTTTCTTT
V: TRBV5-4
J: TRBJ1-1
D: -
size: -

CDR3: CSVLGTGAGNTIYF
DNA: TGCAGCGTCCTCGGGACAGGGGCTGGAAACACCATATATTTT
V: TRBV29-1
J: TRBJ1-3
D: TRBD1
size: -

CDR3: CAWSEGSHQPQHF
DNA: TGTGCCTGGAGTGAAGGGAGCCATCAGCCCCAGCATTTT
V: TRBV30
J: TRBJ1-5
D: -
size: few

CDR3: CASSVGLAGISSTDTQYF
DNA: TGTGCCAGCAGCGTGGGACTAGCGGGTATATCTAGCACAGATACGCAGTATTTT
V: TRBV5-4
J: TRBJ2-3
D: TRBD2
size: -

CDR3: CATTPRRRSSYEQYF
DNA: TGTGCCACCACCCCGCGGCGGAGGAGCTCCTACGAGCAGTACTTC
V: TRBV6-5
J: TRBJ2-7
D: -
size: -

CDR3: CASSLAGQTDTQYF
DNA: TGTGCCAGCAGCTTAGCGGGGCAGACAGATACGCAGTATTTT
V: TRBV11-1
J: TRBJ2-3
D: -
size: -

CDR3: CASSLPSENEQFF
DNA: TGTGCCAGCAGCCTCCCTAGCGAGAATGAGCAGTTCTTC
V: TRBV4-2
J: TRBJ2-1
D: -
size: once

CDR3: CATSRVGGDRAVLTQYF
DNA: TGTGCCACCAGCAGAGTTGGAGGGGACAGGGCGGTTTTGACCCAGTACTTC
V: TRBV15
J: TRBJ2-5
D: TRBD1
size: few

CDR3: CASSLAQGGFTEAFF
DNA: TGCGCCAGCAGCTTGGCCCAGGGGGGTTTCACTGAAGCTTTCTTT
V: TRBV5-1
J: TRBJ1-1
D: TRBD1
size: -

CDR3: CAWSVWGGYGYTF
DNA: TGTGCCTGGAGTGTGTGGGGAGGATATGGCTACACCTTC
V: TRBV30
J: TRBJ1-2
D: -
size: -

CDR3: CASSIFNGPGQDYQPQHF
DNA: TGTGCCAGTAGTATTTTCAACGGACCGGGACAGGACTATCAGCCCCAGCATTTT
V: TRBV19
J: TRBJ1-5
D: TRBD1
size: -

CDR3: CASSLTALRYSNQPQHF
DNA: TGTGCCAGCAGTTTGACAGCCCTTAGATATAGCAATCAGCCCCAGCATTTT
V: TRBV2
J: TRBJ1-5
D: -
size: -

CDR3: CASSYGLAARETQYF
DNA: TGTGCCAGCAGTTACGGGTTAGCTGCCCGTGAGACCCAGTACTTC
V: TRBV6-5
J: TRBJ2-5
D: -
size: -

CDR3: CASSQTSGEADTQYF
DNA: TGTGCCAGCAGCCAGACTAGCGGGGAGGCAGATACGCAGTATTTT
V: TRBV7-2
J: TRBJ2-3
D: TRBD2
size: -

CDR3: CASSQTARVPGELFF
DNA: TGTGCCAGCAGCCAGACGGCCAGGGTACCCGGGGAGCTGTTTTTT
V: TRBV14
J: TRBJ2-2
D: -
size: -

CDR3: CASSQVGGLRSTDTQYF
DNA: TGTGCCAGCAGCCAAGTCGGGGGGCTGAGAAGCACAGATACGCAGTATTTT
V: TRBV4-2
J: TRBJ2-3
D: -
size: -

CDR3: CASSQVDRGYEQFF
DNA: TGCGCCAGCAGCCAAGTCGACAGGGGATATGAGCAGTTCTTC
V: TRBV4-1
J: TRBJ2-1
D: TRBD1
size: -